Presented here are 27 T cell receptor beta chains from one specimen sequenced in a study of Graves' ophthalmopathy and Graves' hyperthyroidism. The authors amplified TCR beta CDR3 regions from RNA transcripts. An opening RT-PCR round employed HTBI primers and preceded a second-round multiplex PCR. TCRdb fed the multiplex PCR reads into MiXCR, producing one record per CDR3 protein. The table lists about 210,000 distinct CDR3 sequences, approximately 29% of them singletons. Sample: peripheral blood. These receptor sequences come from a man aged 50 or older with Graves' ophthalmopathy.

The chain is built from TRBV15 and TRBJ2-5, with D possibly being TRBD1 or TRBD2 (7 bases each). Germline loops: CDR1 LNHNV, CDR2 YYDKDF (reference sequence). The CDR3 is 18 amino acids. V was cut by 3 bases and J by 1 base, with 21 bases left in between. The CDR3 DNA sequence: TGTGCCACCAGCAGCTCCAGGGGGGGGGCCGTTCGCCAAGAGACCCAGTACTTC. Translated: CATSSSRGGAVRQETQYF.

This clonotype has at least ten counts. This sequence joins TRBV4-3 and TRBJ2-7; 8 bases are shared with TRBD2. The junction had 20 bases not matched to a gene; V was cut back by 4 bases and J by 0 bases. Germline loops: CDR1 LGHNA, CDR2 YSLEER. CDR3 size: 20 residues. The CDR3 DNA follows: TGCGCCAGCAGCCCCCCGGATTCTAGCGGGTCCCACCGTTCCTCCTACGAGCAGTACTTC. Amino acid sequence: CASSPPDSSGSHRSSYEQYF.

The rearrangement joins TRBV18 to TRBJ1-1; 8 positions agree with TRBD1. J gave up 0 bases and V 4 bases, and 4 bases lay outside the gene matches. Germline V gene data show CDR1 as KGHSH and CDR2 as LQKENI. CDR3 length equals 15 residues. The CDR3 is CASSQLTGVNTEAFF. Written as DNA, the CDR3 is TGTGCCAGCTCACAGCTGACAGGGGTGAACACTGAAGCTTTCTTT.

This clonotype was recorded at least ten times. The CDR3 loop is CASSRQQSSTGELFF. CDR3 nucleotide sequence: TGTGCCAGCAGCCGCCAGCAGTCGAGTACCGGGGAGCTGTTTTTT. The chain combines TRBV7-9 with TRBJ2-2; D unresolved. The CDR3 sequence is 15 residues long. Trimming shortened V by 5 bases and J by 5 bases, and 15 bases separated the two germline ends. Germline assignment: CDR1 SEHNR and CDR2 FQNEAQ (reference sequence).

This chain connects TRBV19 to TRBJ1-1; D is possibly TRBD1 (6 bases). V lost 9 bases, J lost 0 bases, and 17 bases lay in between. Germline lookup yields CDR1 LNHDA and CDR2 SQIVND (reference sequence). The CDR3 loop spans 15 amino acids. The CDR3 loop is CASPGHRNLNTEAFF. DNA for the CDR3: TGTGCCAGCCCGGGACACCGAAATCTGAACACTGAAGCTTTCTTT.

There are many counts of this clonotype. The chain uses TRBV29-1 and TRBJ2-5, with D maybe TRBD2 (6 bases). In germline, CDR1 is SQVTM, CDR2 ANQGSEA. This CDR3 is built from 13 residues. Trimming took off 3 bases at V and 4 bases at J, with 12 bases between the two ends. This CDR3 reads CSVEGGGGETQYF. Here the CDR3 DNA reads TGCAGCGTTGAGGGGGGAGGAGGAGAGACCCAGTACTTC.

This clonotype was detected many times. This chain joins TRBV12-3 or TRBV12-4 and TRBJ2-7; 8 positions match TRBD2. The junction had 7 bases not matched to a gene; V was cut back by 6 bases and J by 0 bases. The CDR3 is 15 amino acids. The CDR3 nucleotides are TGTGCCAGCAGACCTGGCGGGGGGTTCTCCTACGAGCAGTACTTC. It encodes CASRPGGGFSYEQYF.

The chain joins TRBV28 to TRBJ1-1, with no clear D. From germline, CDR1 is MDHEN and CDR2 SYDVKM. The CDR3 extends over 12 amino acids. Trimming took off 8 bases at V and 4 bases at J, with 11 bases between the two ends. The CDR3 bases are TGTGCCAGCGCTCTCGCCGGCACTGAAGCTTTCTTT. It specifies CASALAGTEAFF. The entire variable domain, with the rest obtained from reference TRBV28 and TRBJ1-1, is as follows: DVKVTQSSRYLVKRTGEKVFLECVQDMDHENMFWYRQDPGLGLRLIYFSYDVKMKEKGDIPEGYSVSREKKERFSLILESASTNQTSMYLCASALAGTEAFFGQGTRLTVV.

This clonotype has a count of ten or more. The V call is TRBV28, the J call TRBJ1-2; the D gene is possibly TRBD1 (6 bases). Trimming pared 6 bases from V and 8 bases from J, leaving 22 bases between. This CDR3 spans 15 amino acids. CDR1 MDHEN and CDR2 SYDVKM come from the germline V gene. The CDR3 DNA sequence: TGTGCCAGCAGACCCTCCCCCACGGGACAACGAGGCTACACCTTC. It is translated as CASRPSPTGQRGYTF.

This clonotype was observed at least ten times. The CDR3 sequence is CSVVSPGEAFF. The DNA of the CDR3 is TGCAGCGTTGTGTCTCCAGGGGAAGCTTTCTTT. V usage is TRBV29-1 and J usage is TRBJ1-1; D is perhaps TRBD1 (5 bases). This CDR3 is built from 11 residues. V was clipped by 4 bases and J by 8 bases, with 11 bases between them. The germline CDR1 and CDR2 sequences are SQVTM and ANQGSEA.

This clonotype appeared many times. The V and J genes are TRBV6-6 and TRBJ2-7; 10 bases map to TRBD1. With V trimmed by 6 bases and J by 5 bases, 7 bases remained unmatched. Germline lookup yields CDR1 MNHNY and CDR2 SVGAGI (reference sequence). The CDR3 length is 14 residues. The CDR3 DNA is TGTGCCAGCAGCAAACGACAGGGGGCAAACGAGCAGTACTTC. Its protein product is CASSKRQGANEQYF.

V and J are TRBV6-5 and TRBJ2-7; no clear D. The CDR3 runs to 14 residues. V gave up 3 bases and J gave up 0 bases, with 9 bases separating them. CDR1 and CDR2 (germline): MNHEY, SVGAGI. DNA for the CDR3: TGTGCCAGCAGTTATTCTGGGCTCTCCTACGAGCAGTACTTC. Translated: CASSYSGLSYEQYF.

There are many counts of this clonotype. The chain links TRBV11-2 to TRBJ2-2; D not resolved. Trimming cost V 2 bases and J 4 bases, with 11 bases left between them. Germline lookup yields CDR1 SGHAT and CDR2 FQNNGV. This CDR3 spans 15 amino acids. CDR3 nucleotides: TGTGCCAGCAGCTTAATCTCGGGCCGCACCGGGGAGCTGTTTTTT. Translated: CASSLISGRTGELFF.

This clonotype was observed many times. The chain joins TRBV28 to TRBJ2-7; TRBD2 agrees at 12 bases. CDR1 is MDHEN, CDR2 SYDVKM, per germline. J lost 5 bases, V lost 6 bases, and 8 bases had no gene match. This CDR3 is built from 15 residues. CDR3 coding DNA: TGTGCCAGCAGCCACCAGACTAGCGGGAGTGACGAGCAGTACTTC. This codes for CASSHQTSGSDEQYF.

This clonotype was seen many times. The rearrangement joins TRBV4-1 to TRBJ1-1; tentatively, D is TRBD1 (6 bases). The V end lost 0 bases, the J end lost 0 bases, and 20 bases lay between the germline ends. Germline V CDR1 and CDR2: MGHRA, YSYEKL. CDR3 length: 19 amino acids. CDR3 coding DNA: TGCGCCAGCAGCCAAGAAAAATTGGGATGGGGGCTGATGAACACTGAAGCTTTCTTT. As protein: CASSQEKLGWGLMNTEAFF.

The chain couples TRBV19 to TRBJ2-7, with 8 positions matching TRBD2. With V trimmed by 2 bases and J by 0 bases, 3 bases remained unmatched. Per germline, CDR1 LNHDA and CDR2 SQIVND (reference sequence). The length of the CDR3 is 15 residues. The CDR3 nucleotides are TGTGCCAGTAGTATAACGGGAGGGACCTCCTACGAGCAGTACTTC. This gives the protein CASSITGGTSYEQYF.

This clonotype was counted ten times or more. CDR3 in DNA: TGTGCCAGCAGTATACAGGGAGCGTACTACTCCGAGCAGTACTTC. Its protein is CASSIQGAYYSEQYF. This chain uses TRBV6-5 with TRBJ2-7; TRBD1 is a possible D gene (6 bases). The CDR3 covers 15 residues. The V gene lost 5 bases and the J gene lost 6 bases, with 20 bases spanning the gap. CDR1 is MNHEY and CDR2 is SVGAGI in the germline V gene.

This clonotype appeared many times. This sequence joins TRBV6-2 or TRBV6-3 and TRBJ2-7; 10 bases map to TRBD1. The ends lost 5 bases at V and 2 bases at J; junction bases unmatched: 18. The germline V gene encodes CDR1 MNHEY and CDR2 SVGEGT. CDR3 size: 19 residues. CDR3 sequence reads: CASSTVDRGFGSGTYEQYF. CDR3 nucleotide sequence: TGTGCCAGCAGTACGGTGGACAGGGGGTTTGGTAGCGGGACCTACGAGCAGTACTTC.

The chain recombines TRBV11-2 with TRBJ2-2; D possibly corresponds to TRBD2 (5 bases). The CDR3 has 16 residues. CDR1 and CDR2 from the germline V gene are SGHAT and FQNNGV. Trimming pared 5 bases from V and 3 bases from J, leaving 16 bases between. Written as DNA, the CDR3 is TGTGCCAGCAGCCAAGGTGGGCCGGGATACACCGGGGAGCTGTTTTTT. As protein: CASSQGGPGYTGELFF.

The chain joins TRBV12-3 or TRBV12-4 to TRBJ1-1; no firm D call. The CDR3 has 15 residues. Trimming shortened V by 6 bases and J by 0 bases, and 14 bases separated the two germline ends. CDR3 coding DNA: TGTGCCAGCAGCCGATCGTGGGGAATGAACACTGAAGCTTTCTTT. It is translated as CASSRSWGMNTEAFF.

Ten or more counts support this clonotype. The J gene is TRBJ1-1, the V gene TRBV19, with 9 positions matching TRBD1. This CDR3 region has 16 residues. After removal of 6 bases from V and 2 bases from J, the junction contained 10 bases not matched to a gene. The germline V gene encodes CDR1 LNHDA and CDR2 SQIVND (reference sequence). CDR3 DNA sequence: TGTGCCAGTAGGCCGACCGGGACAGGGCAAAACACTGAAGCTTTCTTT. Encoded protein: CASRPTGTGQNTEAFF.

V is TRBV12-3 or TRBV12-4 and J is TRBJ2-5, with TRBD2 matching over 7 bases. V gave up 3 bases and J gave up 4 bases; unmatched junction bases: 2. There are 13 residues in the CDR3. The CDR3 sequence: CASSFGEGETQYF. CDR3 sequence (DNA): TGTGCCAGCAGTTTTGGGGAGGGAGAGACCCAGTACTTC.

This clonotype was detected many times. The chain joins TRBV6-5 to TRBJ2-7; 11 bases align to TRBD1. V was pared by 3 bases and J by 2 bases, with 6 bases of the junction left unmatched. The CDR3 runs 16 residues. Germline values: CDR1 MNHEY, CDR2 SVGAGI. CDR3 residues: CASSYRRDRGAYEQYF. As DNA, the CDR3 is TGTGCCAGCAGTTATCGCCGGGACAGGGGGGCCTACGAGCAGTACTTC.

This clonotype has ten or more counts. The chain combines TRBV30 with TRBJ1-2; 7 bases are a match to TRBD1. Germline assignment: CDR1 GTSNPN and CDR2 SVGIG (reference sequence). The CDR3 loop spans 14 amino acids. V shed 0 bases, J shed 4 bases, and the junction held 5 bases outside the gene matches. CDR3 residues: CAWSVTTGSYGYTF. The CDR3 region has the DNA TGTGCCTGGAGTGTAACGACAGGGAGCTATGGCTACACCTTC.

Ten or more counts support this clonotype. V is TRBV10-3 and J is TRBJ1-2; TRBD1 matches at 8 bases. The germline CDR1 and CDR2 sequences are ENHRY and SYGVKD. The CDR3 is 14 residues long. With 4 bases clipped from V and 2 bases from J, the junction kept 3 bases outside the gene matches. The CDR3 spells CAISAGQENYGYTF. CDR3 DNA sequence: TGTGCCATCAGTGCGGGACAGGAAAACTATGGCTACACCTTC.

This clonotype occurred many times. This chain joins TRBV12-3 or TRBV12-4 and TRBJ2-5; no definite D call. V was shortened by 5 bases and J by 4 bases, with 11 bases between the two germline ends. There are 13 residues in the CDR3. CDR3 coding DNA: TGTGCCAGCAGTATGCCTGGCGTAGAGACCCAGTACTTC. Amino acids: CASSMPGVETQYF.

This clonotype was recorded many times. The V and J genes are TRBV20-1 and TRBJ2-5; 7 bases match TRBD1. Germline-derived CDR1 and CDR2 are DFQATT and SNEGSKA (reference sequence). The CDR3 covers 13 residues. Germline trimming cut 5 bases from V and 5 bases from J; bases unmatched to any gene: 8. CDR3 region: CSADRDRDETQYF. For the CDR3, the DNA is TGCAGTGCTGACCGGGACAGAGATGAGACCCAGTACTTC.